This T cell receptor (beta chain) came from a study of blood T cell repertoires in COVID-19. TCRdb keeps only in-frame clones here, not all; method: immunoSEQ multiplex PCR. The sample shows over 90,000 clones, 70% to 85% of them seen only once. Trimming left V 0 bases short and J 8 bases short, with 9 bases between. The CDR3 consists of 14 residues. Germline-derived CDR1 and CDR2 are SGHTS and YDEGEE. This chain connects TRBV5-8 to TRBJ1-6; D perhaps matches TRBD1 (6 bases). Sequencing was carried out using peripheral blood. This clonotype was obtained from a man in his 60s with active or convalescent COVID-19. The CDR3 reads CASSLAGVHSPLHF. CDR3 nucleotides: TGTGCCAGCAGCTTGGCAGGGGTCCATTCACCCCTCCACTTT. Complete variable domain (other parts from reference TRBV5-8 and TRBJ1-6): EAGVTQSPTHLIKTRGQQATLRCSPISGHTSVYWYQQALGLGLQFLLWYDEGEERNRGNFPPRFSGRQFPNYSSELNVNALELEDSALYLCASSLAGVHSPLHFGNGTRLTVT.